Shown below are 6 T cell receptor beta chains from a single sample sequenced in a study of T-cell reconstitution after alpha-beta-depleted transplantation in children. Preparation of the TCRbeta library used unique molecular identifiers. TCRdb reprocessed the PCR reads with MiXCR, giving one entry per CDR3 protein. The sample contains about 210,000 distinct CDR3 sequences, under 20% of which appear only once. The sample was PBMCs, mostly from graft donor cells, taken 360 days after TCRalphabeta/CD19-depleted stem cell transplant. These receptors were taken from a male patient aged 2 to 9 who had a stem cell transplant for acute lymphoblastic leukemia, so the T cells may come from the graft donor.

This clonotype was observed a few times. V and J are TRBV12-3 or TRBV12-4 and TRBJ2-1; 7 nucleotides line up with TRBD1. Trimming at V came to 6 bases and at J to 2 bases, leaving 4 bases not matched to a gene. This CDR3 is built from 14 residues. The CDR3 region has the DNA TGTGCCAGCAGCGAAGGGACAGCCTACAATGAGCAGTTCTTC. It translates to CASSEGTAYNEQFF.

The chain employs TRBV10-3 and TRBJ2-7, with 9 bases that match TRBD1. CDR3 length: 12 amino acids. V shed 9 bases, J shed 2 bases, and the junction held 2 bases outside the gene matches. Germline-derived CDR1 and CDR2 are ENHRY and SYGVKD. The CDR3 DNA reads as TGTGCCATGCGGGACAGGGCCTACGAGCAGTACTTC. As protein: CAMRDRAYEQYF.

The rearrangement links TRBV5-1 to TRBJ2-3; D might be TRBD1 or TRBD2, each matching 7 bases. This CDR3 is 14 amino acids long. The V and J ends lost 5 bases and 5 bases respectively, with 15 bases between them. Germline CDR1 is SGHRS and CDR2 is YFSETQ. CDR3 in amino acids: CASSRRGDRDTQYF. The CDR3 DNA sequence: TGCGCCAGCAGTAGACGGGGGGACAGAGATACGCAGTATTTT.

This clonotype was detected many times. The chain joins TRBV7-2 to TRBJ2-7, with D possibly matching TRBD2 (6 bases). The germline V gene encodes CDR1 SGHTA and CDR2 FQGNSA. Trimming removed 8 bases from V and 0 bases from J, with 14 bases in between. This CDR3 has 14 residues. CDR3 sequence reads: CASPVDGSSYEQYF. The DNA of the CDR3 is TGTGCCAGCCCGGTTGACGGGAGCTCCTACGAGCAGTACTTC.

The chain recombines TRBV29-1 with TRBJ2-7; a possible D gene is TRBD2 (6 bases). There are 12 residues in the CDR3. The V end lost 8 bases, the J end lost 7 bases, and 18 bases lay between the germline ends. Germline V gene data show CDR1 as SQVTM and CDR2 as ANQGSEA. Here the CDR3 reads CSFGGSGGEQYF. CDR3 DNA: TGCAGCTTCGGGGGTTCGGGCGGGGAGCAGTACTTC.

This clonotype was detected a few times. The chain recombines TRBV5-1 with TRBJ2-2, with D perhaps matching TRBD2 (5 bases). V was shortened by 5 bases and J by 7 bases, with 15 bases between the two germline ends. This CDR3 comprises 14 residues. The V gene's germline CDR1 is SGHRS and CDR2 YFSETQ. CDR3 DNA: TGCGCCAGCAGTCCCAGCGGCCTCAACGGGGAGCTGTTTTTT. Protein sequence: CASSPSGLNGELFF.